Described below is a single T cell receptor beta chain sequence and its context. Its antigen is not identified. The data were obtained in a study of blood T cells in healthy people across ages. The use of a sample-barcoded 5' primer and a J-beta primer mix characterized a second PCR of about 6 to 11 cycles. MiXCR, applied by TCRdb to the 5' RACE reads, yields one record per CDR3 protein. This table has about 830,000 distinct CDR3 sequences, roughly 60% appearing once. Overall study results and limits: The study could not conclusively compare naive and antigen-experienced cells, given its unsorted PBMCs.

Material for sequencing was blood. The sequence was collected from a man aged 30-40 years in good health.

CDR3 in DNA: TGTGCTAGTGGTTCAGGGGGAGAGACCCAGTACTTC. The encoded protein is CASGSGGETQYF. This chain joins TRBV12-5 and TRBJ2-5; 7 nucleotides align to TRBD1. After removal of 4 bases from V and 4 bases from J, the junction contained 0 bases not matched to a gene. Germline V gene sequence: CDR1 LGHNT, CDR2 FRNRAP. CDR3 length equals 12 residues.